The 14 T cell receptor beta chains reported below all come from one sample, sequenced in a study of shared clonotypes between healthy human individuals (dated by TCRdb to 2020 to 2022). Library generation was performed with the immunoSEQ multiplex PCR assay. In TCRdb, the immuneACCESS table is reduced to in-frame sequences with V and J assigned. These tables do not hold every clone; where another copy was compared, an unresolved V gene accounts for under half, and the others remain unexplained. The sample records about 2.1 million clones, about 92% of which are singletons. The ten largest clones capture 1.7% of the sample. CD8 naive samples were obtained by positive selection for CCR7 among CD45RO-negative cells, yielding a CD45RA+CCR7+ population from which TemRA cells were excluded. Sequenced sample: naive CD8+ T cells from PBMCs. Interpreted using the paper, the cell subset or site label stands for: CD45RA+CCR7+. The receptor source for this set is a man in his late teens or twenties in good health. Some clones in this sample may be carry-over from other donors' samples.

J is TRBJ1-1 and V is TRBV28; 9 nucleotides line up with TRBD1. CDR1 and CDR2 (germline): MDHEN, SYDVKM. CDR3 length: 17 residues. V lost 4 bases and J lost 10; bases outside the gene matches: 19. The CDR3 DNA is TGTGCCAGCAGTTATCACTTTCCTAACCGGGACAGGGTCGGAGCTTTCTTT. It yields the protein CASSYHFPNRDRVGAFF.

The DNA of the CDR3 is TGTGCCATCAGTGACACGAAGTCAGACAGGAAGTCCTACGAGCAGTACTTC. Translated, it gives CAISDTKSDRKSYEQYF. The V gene is TRBV10-3, the J gene TRBJ2-7; D might be TRBD1 (6 bases). The length of the CDR3 is 17 residues. Germline CDR1 ENHRY, CDR2 SYGVKD. The V end was cut by 3 bases, the J end by 1 base, with 19 bases between.

V is TRBV5-5 and J is TRBJ2-7; D may be TRBD2 (6 bases). Trimming left V 4 bases short and J 0 bases short, with 23 bases between. The CDR3 spans 18 residues. Per germline, CDR1 SGHKS and CDR2 YYEKEE (reference sequence). This CDR3 reads CASSPNHRGRGNSYEQYF. The CDR3 DNA is TGTGCCAGCAGCCCAAACCATCGAGGACGGGGGAACTCCTACGAGCAGTACTTC.

As for this clone: The same CDR3 also results from other DNA sequences found in this sample. The chain employs TRBV7-3 and TRBJ2-7; D unclear. This CDR3 has 13 residues. Trimming left V 0 bases short and J 2 bases short, with 5 bases between. CDR1 and CDR2 from the germline V gene are SGHTA and FQGTGA. The CDR3 region is CASSLTPAYEQYF. The CDR3 DNA reads TGTGCCAGCAGCTTAACGCCGGCCTACGAGCAGTACTTC.

The chain links TRBV28 to TRBJ2-7, with D perhaps matching TRBD1 (7 bases). CDR3 length: 18 amino acids. In germline, CDR1 is MDHEN, CDR2 SYDVKM. The V and J ends lost 4 bases and 7 bases respectively, with 29 bases between them. The CDR3 nucleotides read TGTGCCAGCAGTTACCCCGAGGGTGGAGGGGGCCTGCTGGGAGAGCAGTACTTC. As protein: CASSYPEGGGGLLGEQYF.

The chain couples TRBV11-3 to TRBJ2-1; TRBD2 matches 9 bases. The V and J ends lost 5 bases and 6 bases, in that order; junction bases with no gene match: 11. The germline V gene encodes CDR1 SGHNT and CDR2 YENEEA. The CDR3 consists of 16 residues. DNA for the CDR3: TGTGCCAGCAGCCCCGCCCCGGGACTAGCAAGCAATGAGCAGTTCTTC. It translates to CASSPAPGLASNEQFF.

The V call is TRBV28, the J call TRBJ2-5; D perhaps matches TRBD2 (7 bases). Germline values: CDR1 MDHEN, CDR2 SYDVKM. CDR3 length: 11 residues. V lost 8 bases and J 11 bases, leaving 15 bases between the germline ends. The CDR3 sequence: CASSRGGEQYF. CDR3 in DNA: TGTGCCAGCTCCAGGGGAGGGGAGCAGTACTTC.

This chain uses TRBV25-1 with TRBJ2-7; possible D gene TRBD1, 6 bases. The CDR3 has 14 amino acids. Trimming removed 6 bases at V and 3 bases at J, with 15 bases between. Germline CDR1 MGHDK, CDR2 SYGVNS. In DNA, the CDR3 is TGTGCCAGCAGGAGCCACAGGGAGAACTACGAGCAGTACTTC. This gives the protein CASRSHRENYEQYF.

The V gene is TRBV19, the J gene TRBJ1-1; TRBD1 matches at 10 bases. The germline V gene has CDR1 LNHDA and CDR2 SQIVND (reference sequence). The CDR3 loop spans 15 amino acids. With V trimmed by 10 bases and J by 1 base, 9 bases remained unmatched. In nucleotides, the CDR3 is TGTGCCACTACCCTTTGGACAGGGGGGAACACTGAAGCTTTCTTT. Protein product: CATTLWTGGNTEAFF.

The J gene is TRBJ2-4, the V gene TRBV6-6; D is uncertain. The CDR3 has 15 amino acids. Trimming left V 2 bases short and J 4 bases short, with 12 bases between. Germline V gene sequence: CDR1 MNHNY, CDR2 SVGAGI (reference sequence). The CDR3 loop is CASSYNQEWKNIQYF. In DNA form, the CDR3 reads TGTGCCAGCAGTTACAACCAAGAGTGGAAAAACATTCAGTACTTC.

The CDR3 DNA reads TGTGCCAGCAGCCCCGGTAGAGCGGGAGTAAACTACAATGAGCAGTTCTTC. This encodes CASSPGRAGVNYNEQFF. The chain links TRBV7-9 to TRBJ2-1; 8 bases fit TRBD2. Germline assignment: CDR1 SEHNR and CDR2 FQNEAQ (reference sequence). The CDR3 consists of 17 residues. Trimming at V came to 5 bases and at J to 3 bases, leaving 12 bases not matched to a gene.

This sequence joins TRBV5-1 and TRBJ1-2, with 8 bases fitting TRBD1. Germline V CDR1 and CDR2: SGHRS, YFSETQ. The CDR3 runs to 15 residues. The V segment lost 0 bases and the J segment 8 bases; nucleotides outside the gene matches: 9. Written as DNA, the CDR3 is TGCGCCAGCAGCTTGGACCCTGCAGGGGGCAAGGGCTACACCTTC. It is translated as CASSLDPAGGKGYTF.

The V and J genes are TRBV28 and TRBJ2-1; TRBD2 matches at 13 bases. Trimming at V came to 4 bases and at J to 5 bases, leaving 5 bases not matched to a gene. Germline assignment: CDR1 MDHEN and CDR2 SYDVKM. The CDR3 is 16 amino acids. CDR3 sequence reads: CASSSWTSGSNNEQFF. Here the CDR3 DNA reads TGTGCCAGCAGTTCATGGACTAGCGGGAGTAACAATGAGCAGTTCTTC.

This clone was seen a handful of times. The J gene is TRBJ1-1, the V gene TRBV5-1; D is undetermined. CDR1 is SGHRS, CDR2 YFSETQ, per germline. The CDR3 is made up of 13 amino acids. V shed 0 bases and J shed 5 bases, with 8 bases lying between them. For the CDR3, the DNA is TGCGCCAGCAGCTTGGATACGCTGACTGAAGCTTTCTTT. Protein sequence: CASSLDTLTEAFF. Supplemented by reference TRBV5-1 and TRBJ1-1, the full variable domain reads KAGVTQTPRYLIKTRGQQVTLSCSPISGHRSVSWYQQTPGQGLQFLFEYFSETQRNKGNFPGRFSGRQFSNSRSEMNVSTLELGDSALYLCASSLDTLTEAFFGQGTRLTVV.